Each of the 26 T cell receptor beta chains below was sequenced from the same sample in a study of T-cell reconstitution after alpha-beta-depleted transplantation in children. TCRbeta library preparation incorporated unique molecular identifiers. TCRdb re-called the PCR reads through MiXCR, storing one row per CDR3 protein. In the table there are 450,000 to 600,000 distinct CDR3 sequences, over 10% of which are singletons. The sample was PBMCs, mostly from graft donor cells, taken 360 days after TCRalphabeta/CD19-depleted stem cell transplant. Receptors were obtained from a male patient aged 10-17 years who had a stem cell transplant for acute myeloid leukemia, so the T cells may come from the graft donor.

There are a few counts of this clonotype. The V and J genes are TRBV6-5 and TRBJ1-1; D might be TRBD1 (5 bases). V was clipped by 0 bases and J by 3 bases, with 8 bases between them. The CDR3 sequence is 14 residues long. In germline, CDR1 is MNHEY, CDR2 SVGAGI. CDR3 sequence: CASSYSQVHTEAFF. CDR3 DNA: TGTGCCAGCAGTTACTCACAGGTTCACACTGAAGCTTTCTTT.

This clonotype was counted between two and nine times. The chain couples TRBV6-1 to TRBJ1-5, with 8 bases aligning to TRBD1. Germline CDR1 is MNHNS and CDR2 is SASEGT. The CDR3 totals 17 residues. V was clipped by 8 bases and J by 4 bases; unmatched bases: 16. The DNA for the CDR3 is TGTGCCAGCTCACGAGGACAGGGAAGGAGGGGTAATCAGCCCCAGCATTTT. The encoded protein is CASSRGQGRRGNQPQHF.

The V and J genes are TRBV28 and TRBJ2-5; 7 bases are shared with TRBD2. V shed 5 bases and J 5 bases; nucleotides not matched to a gene: 8. Per germline, CDR1 MDHEN and CDR2 SYDVKM. The CDR3 is 14 residues long. This CDR3 reads CASSVTSRGETQYF. CDR3 sequence (DNA): TGTGCCAGCAGTGTGACTAGCCGAGGGGAGACCCAGTACTTC.

This clonotype was picked up a small number of times. This chain joins TRBV6-2 or TRBV6-3 and TRBJ2-7; D is ambiguous. There are 15 residues in the CDR3. Germline V gene lookup returns CDR1 MNHEY and CDR2 SVGEGT. V lost 2 bases to trimming and J lost 2 bases, with 13 bases between them. The CDR3 DNA is TGTGCCAGCAGTTACCGGGCCAGATCACCCTACGAGCAGTACTTC. Encoded protein: CASSYRARSPYEQYF.

This clonotype was seen more than once but under ten times. V usage is TRBV12-3 or TRBV12-4 and J usage is TRBJ2-1; 10 bases are a match to TRBD2. The length of the CDR3 is 15 residues. With 6 bases clipped from V and 7 bases from J, the junction kept 9 bases outside the gene matches. The CDR3 DNA reads as TGTGCCAGCAGAGAAGCGGGAGGGCCGGGGAATGAGCAGTTCTTC. As protein: CASREAGGPGNEQFF.

V is TRBV29-1 and J is TRBJ1-2; 12 bases fit TRBD1. Germline V gives CDR1 SQVTM, CDR2 ANQGSEA. The junction had 7 bases not matched to a gene; V was cut back by 5 bases and J by 6 bases. The CDR3 runs to 14 residues. CDR3 sequence: CSVHRDRGLDGYTF. CDR3 bases: TGCAGCGTTCACCGGGACAGGGGGCTTGATGGCTACACCTTC.

The chain combines TRBV5-1 with TRBJ2-1; TRBD2 aligns across 8 bases. Germline V CDR1 and CDR2: SGHRS, YFSETQ. CDR3 length: 15 amino acids. V shed 4 bases, J shed 1 base, and the junction held 4 bases outside the gene matches. CDR3 DNA: TGCGCCAGCAGCATACTAGCGGAGTCCTACAATGAGCAGTTCTTC. This gives the protein CASSILAESYNEQFF.

This clonotype was found a few times. The chain employs TRBV6-2 or TRBV6-3 and TRBJ1-2, with D unresolved. The CDR3 loop spans 12 amino acids. CDR1 is MNHEY, CDR2 SVGEGT, per germline. V lost 2 bases and J lost 6, with 7 bases in between. The CDR3 DNA sequence: TGTGCCAGCAGTTACCCCTTGGATGGCTACACCTTC. Protein: CASSYPLDGYTF.

The sample holds one count of this clonotype. The gene calls are TRBV2 and TRBJ2-7; 10 positions match TRBD1. The CDR3 extends over 14 amino acids. V trimming: 4 bases; J trimming: 6 bases; junction bases outside the gene matches: 6. In germline, CDR1 is SNHLY, CDR2 FYNNEI. CDR3 residues: CASSVGDRGLEQYF. In DNA form, the CDR3 reads TGTGCCAGCAGTGTCGGAGACAGGGGGCTCGAGCAGTACTTC.

A few counts support this clonotype. The chain recombines TRBV29-1 with TRBJ2-4; a weak D match, TRBD2 (6 bases). The CDR3 extends over 14 amino acids. In germline, CDR1 is SQVTM, CDR2 ANQGSEA. V lost 0 bases and J lost 5, with 11 bases in between. The CDR3 is CSVEDPREENIQYF. DNA of the CDR3: TGCAGCGTTGAAGACCCCAGGGAGGAAAACATTCAGTACTTC.

This clonotype was counted ten times or more. The J gene is TRBJ2-1, the V gene TRBV18; 9 nucleotides align to TRBD2. CDR3 size: 15 residues. Germline assignment: CDR1 KGHSH and CDR2 LQKENI. Unmatched junction bases numbered 2, after V lost 0 bases and J lost 5 bases. The CDR3 nucleotides are TGTGCCAGCTCACCACCGACTAGCGGCCACAATGAGCAGTTCTTC. Protein sequence: CASSPPTSGHNEQFF.

This clonotype came up many times. The chain combines TRBV7-2 with TRBJ2-2, with 7 nucleotides matching TRBD2. Germline CDR1 SGHTA, CDR2 FQGNSA. The CDR3 sequence is 16 residues long. With V trimmed by 3 bases and J by 2 bases, 6 bases remained unmatched. CDR3 nucleotide sequence: TGTGCCAGCAGCTTGTCAGGGACTACAAACACCGGGGAGCTGTTTTTT. Protein: CASSLSGTTNTGELFF.

This sequence joins TRBV7-6 and TRBJ2-7; TRBD1 matches 8 bases. The CDR3 consists of 15 residues. Germline V CDR1 and CDR2: SGHVS, FNYEAQ. The trim removed 0 bases at V and 0 bases at J, leaving 1 base unmatched. CDR3 amino acids: CASSLATGGSYEQYF. CDR3 sequence (DNA): TGTGCCAGCAGCTTAGCCACAGGGGGCTCCTACGAGCAGTACTTC.

Here the CDR3 reads CASSSRGLLIYEQYF. The CDR3 nucleotides read TGTGCCAGCAGTTCCCGGGGGCTGTTGATTTACGAGCAGTACTTC. V usage is TRBV7-8 and J usage is TRBJ2-7, with D perhaps given as TRBD1 or TRBD2 (6 bases each). The CDR3 is made up of 15 amino acids. V was cut by 6 bases and J by 4 bases, with 19 bases left in between. CDR1 and CDR2 from the germline V gene are SGHVS and FQNEAQ.

This clonotype was counted a few times. The chain is built from TRBV7-9 and TRBJ2-5; D is possibly TRBD1 or TRBD2 (5 bases each). The CDR3 covers 12 residues. The germline V gene has CDR1 SEHNR and CDR2 FQNEAQ (reference sequence). Deletions cut 5 bases from V and 5 bases from J, with 9 bases between. The CDR3 spells CASSGGRETQYF. In nucleotides, the CDR3 is TGTGCCAGCAGCGGGGGACGGGAGACCCAGTACTTC.

There are a few counts of this clonotype. The V and J genes are TRBV4-2 and TRBJ2-3; D not certain. Germline assignment: CDR1 LGHNA and CDR2 YNFKEQ. The CDR3 loop spans 15 amino acids. Trimming removed 4 bases from V and 2 bases from J, with 13 bases in between. CDR3 region: CASSPQIFYTDTQYF. The CDR3 DNA sequence: TGTGCCAGCAGCCCGCAAATATTTTACACAGATACGCAGTATTTT.

This sequence joins TRBV7-8 and TRBJ1-5; 8 nucleotides match TRBD1. The V and J ends lost 5 bases and 2 bases, in that order; junction bases with no gene match: 5. Germline CDR1 reads SGHVS; CDR2 reads FQNEAQ. The CDR3 runs 15 residues. CDR3 protein: CASSRGQGGNQPQHF. The CDR3 bases are TGTGCCAGCAGCCGCGGACAGGGCGGCAATCAGCCCCAGCATTTT.

This clonotype was seen a handful of times. The rearrangement links TRBV18 to TRBJ2-1; the D gene is possibly TRBD2 (6 bases). V was pared by 0 bases and J by 5 bases, with 14 bases between. The CDR3 is 16 residues long. CDR1 and CDR2 from the germline V gene are KGHSH and LQKENI. The CDR3 bases are TGTGCCAGCTCACCACCGGGAGGAGTTGGGGACAATGAGCAGTTCTTC. It codes for CASSPPGGVGDNEQFF.

This clonotype appeared a few times. The rearrangement links TRBV19 to TRBJ2-2, with TRBD1 identical over 9 bases. V trimming: 8 bases; J trimming: 2 bases; junction bases outside the gene matches: 3. CDR1 and CDR2 from the germline V gene are LNHDA and SQIVND (reference sequence). There are 14 residues in the CDR3. DNA of the CDR3: TGTGCCAGTGGGACAGGGTTCAACACCGGGGAGCTGTTTTTT. It yields the protein CASGTGFNTGELFF.

The gene calls are TRBV6-5 and TRBJ2-5; D may be TRBD2 (7 bases). The CDR3 length is 16 residues. Trimming removed 1 base at V and 4 bases at J, with 16 bases between. CDR1 and CDR2 (germline): MNHEY, SVGAGI. This CDR3 reads CASSYLAGLGGETQYF. Written as DNA, the CDR3 is TGTGCCAGCAGTTACTTAGCGGGTCTAGGGGGAGAGACCCAGTACTTC.

This clonotype was picked up a small number of times. Compared with germline, one end of the junction differs, possibly owing to a read error. The rearrangement uses TRBV15 and TRBJ1-4; perhaps TRBD1 as D (5 bases). Germline V gene lookup returns CDR1 LNHNV and CDR2 YYDKDF (reference sequence). CDR3 size: 15 residues. The CDR3 bases are TGTGGCACCGGGACCGTCGTGGCAAAGGGCGAAAAACTGTTTTTT. Its translation is CGTGTVVAKGEKLFF.

J is TRBJ2-3 and V is TRBV7-8; TRBD2 aligns across 12 bases. The V segment lost 5 bases and the J segment 0 bases; nucleotides outside the gene matches: 9. The V gene's germline CDR1 is SGHVS and CDR2 FQNEAQ. CDR3 length equals 18 residues. CDR3 amino acids: CASSVLAGGTTSTDTQYF. CDR3 nucleotides: TGTGCCAGCAGCGTCCTAGCGGGAGGGACTACTAGCACAGATACGCAGTATTTT.

V is TRBV14 and J is TRBJ1-2; D uncertain. This CDR3 has 15 amino acids. Germline values: CDR1 SGHDN, CDR2 FVKESK. V lost 0 bases and J 8 bases, leaving 16 bases between the germline ends. Written as DNA, the CDR3 is TGTGCCAGCAGCCAAGAAGGCCCGGCCCTGGGAGGCTACACCTTC. It yields the protein CASSQEGPALGGYTF.

This clonotype has a handful of counts. This chain joins TRBV6-2 or TRBV6-3 and TRBJ2-5, with 11 bases matching TRBD2. The CDR3 runs to 16 residues. J lost 7 bases, V lost 0 bases, and 7 bases had no gene match. CDR1 is MNHEY and CDR2 is SVGEGT in the germline V gene. CDR3 sequence reads: CASSYSTLAGEVTQYF. The CDR3 nucleotides are TGTGCCAGCAGTTACTCGACACTAGCGGGAGAGGTGACCCAGTACTTC.

The chain has TRBV29-1 and TRBJ2-7, with D possibly being TRBD2 (5 bases). The CDR3 length is 17 residues. V dropped 5 bases and J dropped 0 bases, with 23 bases sitting between them. Germline CDR1 is SQVTM and CDR2 is ANQGSEA. The CDR3 protein is CSVSPTGVARGSYEQYF. In DNA form, the CDR3 reads TGCAGCGTTAGCCCGACGGGTGTGGCTCGGGGCTCCTACGAGCAGTACTTC.

The gene calls are TRBV19 and TRBJ2-3; the match to TRBD2 covers 9 bases. V shed 4 bases, J shed 2 bases, and the junction held 7 bases outside the gene matches. The germline gives CDR1 LNHDA, CDR2 SQIVND (reference sequence). The CDR3 spans 16 residues. The CDR3 nucleotides are TGTGCCAGTAGTACGACGGGCGGGAGGGCCACAGATACGCAGTATTTT. Amino acids: CASSTTGGRATDTQYF. Together with reference TRBV19 and TRBJ2-3, the CDR3 gives the full variable domain: DGGITQSPKYLFRKEGQNVTLSCEQNLNHDAMYWYRQDPGQGLRLIYYSQIVNDFQKGDIAEGYSVSREKKESFPLTVTSAQKNPTAFYLCASSTTGGRATDTQYFGPGTRLTVL.